Listed below are T cell receptor beta chains from one sample, sequenced in a study of blood T cell repertoires in COVID-19. Sequencing was performed with immunoSEQ multiplex PCR; in TCRdb, only in-frame clones are kept and a portion is missing. This table has 40,000 to 60,000 clones, approximately 87% appearing once. The material sequenced was peripheral blood. These receptors were taken from a woman of 80 years or more with COVID-19, enrolled during active disease. The CDR3 runs from the conserved cysteine through the conserved F or W. The D gene is left open where the match is weak. Clone size, where shown, is once, few, many, or a class for clones that have expanded.

d_call clone_size j_call v_call cdr3_aa cdr3_nt
TRBD2 . TRBJ2-1 TRBV19 CASSFYSGGYNEQFF TGTGCCAGTAGTTTCTATAGCGGGGGGTACAATGAGCAGTTCTTC
TRBD2 . TRBJ2-1 TRBV11-2 CASSTATAGRENEQFF TGTGCCAGCAGCACAGCGACAGCGGGGCGAGAGAATGAGCAGTTCTTC
TRBD1 medium-sized TRBJ1-2 TRBV5-1 CASSLDRQGAHIYGYTF TGCGCCAGCAGCTTGGACCGACAGGGGGCACATATCTATGGCTACACCTTC
. . TRBJ1-2 TRBV6-1 CASSEASGVGGYTF TGTGCCAGCAGTGAAGCGTCGGGAGTTGGGGGCTACACCTTC
TRBD1 . TRBJ2-3 TRBV25-1 CASSWDRAPDTQYF TGTGCCAGCAGTTGGGACAGGGCTCCCGATACGCAGTATTTT
. . TRBJ1-1 TRBV6-6 CASSRGTEAFF TGTGCCAGCAGTAGGGGCACTGAAGCTTTCTTT
TRBD2 few TRBJ2-5 TRBV5-1 CASSLGGLAGGPQETQYF TGCGCCAGCAGCTTGGGGGGACTAGCGGGAGGGCCACAAGAGACCCAGTACTTC
. . TRBJ1-1 TRBV19 CAVGQRNTEAFF TGTGCCGTCGGACAGAGGAACACTGAAGCTTTCTTT
. once TRBJ1-2 TRBV4-2 CASSQDKREPYGYTF TGTGCCAGCAGCCAAGATAAGAGGGAACCCTATGGCTACACCTTC
TRBD1 . TRBJ1-4 TRBV6-6 CASSRQGVRIDNEKLFF TGTGCCAGCAGTCGACAGGGGGTCCGAATTGATAATGAAAAACTGTTTTTT
. once TRBJ1-6 TRBV7-2 CASSHARSSNSPLHF TGTGCCAGCAGCCATGCCAGGTCCTCCAATTCACCCCTCCACTTT
. few TRBJ2-7 TRBV20-1 CSASTYEQYF TGCAGTGCTAGCACTTACGAGCAGTACTTC
. once TRBJ1-5 TRBV28 CASSQTGSNQPQHF TGTGCCAGCAGTCAAACAGGGAGCAATCAGCCCCAGCATTTT
. . TRBJ1-2 TRBV7-3 CASSLYRQADPRGYTF TGTGCCAGCAGCTTATATCGACAGGCCGATCCTCGTGGCTACACCTTC
TRBD1 . TRBJ1-3 TRBV5-1 CASSGTGEGNTIYF TGCGCCAGCAGCGGGACAGGGGAAGGAAACACCATATATTTT
. . TRBJ1-4 TRBV5-5 CASSPGTTTNEKLFF TGTGCCAGCAGCCCGGGGACAACAACTAATGAAAAACTGTTTTTT
. once TRBJ1-5 TRBV19 CASSIQGHSNQPQHF TGTGCCAGTAGTATACAGGGGCATAGCAATCAGCCCCAGCATTTT
. . TRBJ1-5 TRBV12-3/TRBV12-4 CASSRGLSQPQHF TGTGCCAGCAGCCGCGGTTTGAGTCAGCCCCAGCATTTT
. . TRBJ2-1 TRBV7-3 CASSLTASSYNEQFF TGTGCCAGCAGCTTAACGGCTAGCTCCTACAATGAGCAGTTCTTC
TRBD1 . TRBJ1-4 TRBV25-1 CASRDRAAEKLFF TGTGCCAGCAGAGACAGGGCGGCTGAAAAACTGTTTTTT
. . TRBJ1-1 TRBV2 CASSKEISMNTEAFF TGTGCCAGCAGTAAAGAGATAAGCATGAACACTGAAGCTTTCTTT
. . TRBJ1-2 TRBV5-6 CASSLYSGDNYGYTF TGTGCCAGCAGCTTGTATTCAGGGGATAACTATGGCTACACCTTC